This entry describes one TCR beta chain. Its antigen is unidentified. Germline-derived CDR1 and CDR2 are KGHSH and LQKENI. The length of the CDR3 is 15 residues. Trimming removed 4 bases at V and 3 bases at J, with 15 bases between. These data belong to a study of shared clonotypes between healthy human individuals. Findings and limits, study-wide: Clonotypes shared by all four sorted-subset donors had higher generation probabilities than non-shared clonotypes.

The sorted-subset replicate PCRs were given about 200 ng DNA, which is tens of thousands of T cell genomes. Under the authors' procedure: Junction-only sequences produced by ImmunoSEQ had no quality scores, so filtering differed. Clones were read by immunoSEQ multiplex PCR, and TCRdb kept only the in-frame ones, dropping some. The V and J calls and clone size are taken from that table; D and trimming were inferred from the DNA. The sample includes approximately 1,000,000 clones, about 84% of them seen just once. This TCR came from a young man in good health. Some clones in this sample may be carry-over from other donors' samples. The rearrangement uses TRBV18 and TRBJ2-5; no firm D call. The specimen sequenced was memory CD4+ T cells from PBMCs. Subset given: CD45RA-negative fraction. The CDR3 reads CASSLVPREKETQYF. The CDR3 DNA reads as TGTGCCAGCTCACTGGTGCCTAGGGAAAAAGAGACCCAGTACTTC.